This T cell receptor beta chain was identified during a study of tumor T cells in aggressive B-cell lymphoma. Assay: immunoSEQ multiplex PCR; the TCRdb copy retains only in-frame clones and omits some. The table shows thousands of clones, with roughly nine tenths occurring only once. Germline V CDR1 and CDR2: KGHSH, LQKENI. The CDR3 runs to 16 residues. V lost 6 bases, J lost 5 bases, and 20 bases lay in between. The rearrangement links TRBV18 to TRBJ1-5; D ambiguous. This receptor was obtained from an adult with diffuse large B cell lymphoma. Sequenced material: tumor tissue. CDR3 sequence reads: CASSKLQAADYQPQHF. The CDR3 nucleotides read TGTGCCAGCTCCAAACTCCAGGCAGCCGATTATCAGCCCCAGCATTTT. The whole variable domain, remainder taken from reference TRBV18 and TRBJ1-5, is NAGVMQNPRHLVRRRGQEARLRCSPMKGHSHVYWYRQLPEEGLKFMVYLQKENIIDESGMPKERFSAEFPKEGPSILRIQQVVRGDSAAYFCASSKLQAADYQPQHFGDGTRLSIL.